This TCR beta chain was obtained from a study of beta chain features in type 1 diabetes. Study-wide findings and caveats: Any HLA-type effect on TCRB rearrangement remained unresolved here. It was possible that PCR favored shorter templates, equally so in patients and controls. The study found that naive, central memory and Treg TCRB repertoires appeared more similar in patients than in healthy donors. TCRB CDR3 length was moderately but significantly reduced in all four CD4+ subsets of Type 1 diabetes patients.

As regards this clone: The target antigen is unknown.

Germline assignment: CDR1 SGHTA and CDR2 FQGTGA. The CDR3 spans 16 residues. V shed 0 bases, J shed 10 bases, and the junction held 10 bases outside the gene matches. All of the isolated RNA was reverse transcribed, so expressed TCRB transcripts were sequenced. TCRdb's copy holds only in-frame clones and misses some; the assay was immunoSEQ multiplex PCR. The sample holds a few hundred thousand clones, over 12% seen once. The rearrangement joins TRBV7-3 to TRBJ2-1; 9 bases are a match to TRBD2. This sequence originates from a woman under 30 in good health. The sequenced material came from naive CD4+ T cells from blood. Here the CDR3 reads CASSLTGLAGLKEQFF. CDR3 in DNA: TGTGCCAGCAGCTTAACGGGACTAGCTGGCCTCAAGGAGCAGTTCTTC.